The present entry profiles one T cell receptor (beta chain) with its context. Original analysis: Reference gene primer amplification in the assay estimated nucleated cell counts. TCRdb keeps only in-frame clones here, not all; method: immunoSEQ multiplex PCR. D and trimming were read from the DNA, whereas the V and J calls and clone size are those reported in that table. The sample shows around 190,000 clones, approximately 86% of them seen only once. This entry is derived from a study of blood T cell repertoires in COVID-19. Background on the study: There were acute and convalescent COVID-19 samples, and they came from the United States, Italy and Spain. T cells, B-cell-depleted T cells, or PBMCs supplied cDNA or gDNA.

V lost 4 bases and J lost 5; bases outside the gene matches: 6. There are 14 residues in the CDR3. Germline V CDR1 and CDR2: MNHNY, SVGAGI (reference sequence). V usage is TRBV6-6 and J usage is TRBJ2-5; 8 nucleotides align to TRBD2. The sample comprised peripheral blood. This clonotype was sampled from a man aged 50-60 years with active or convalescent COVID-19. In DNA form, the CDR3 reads TGTGCCAGCAGTTTTGCCGGCGGGAGGGAGACCCAGTACTTC. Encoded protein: CASSFAGGRETQYF.